These 26 T cell receptor beta chains were sequenced from one sample in a study of cytomegalovirus exposure and HLA in healthy donors (dated by TCRdb to about 2017). The library was produced with the immunoSEQ multiplex PCR assay. A mixture of 60 forward primers for TCR Vbeta segments and 13 reverse primers for TCR Jbeta segments was used in the multiplex PCR. TCRdb obtained this table from immuneACCESS and retained in-frame rearrangements with V and J assigned. These tables miss some clones; where compared with another copy, unresolved V genes account for less than half of the shortfall, and the remainder is unexplained. The sample table holds about 240,000 clones, of which roughly 87% were seen once. The top ten clonotypes cover 5.4% of the sample. Sequences were obtained from PBMCs. The receptors shown here come from a woman aged 35 to 49 in good health and CMV-seropositive.

The chain couples TRBV18 to TRBJ1-2; a weak D match, TRBD1 (5 bases). Trimming cost V 3 bases and J 1 base, with 9 bases left between them. CDR3 length: 14 residues. Germline values: CDR1 KGHSH, CDR2 LQKENI. CDR3 sequence: CASSPPTVNYGYTF. The CDR3 nucleotides read TGTGCCAGCTCACCCCCGACAGTTAACTATGGCTACACCTTC. Looking up the rest from reference TRBV18 and TRBJ1-2 gives the full variable domain: NAGVMQNPRHLVRRRGQEARLRCSPMKGHSHVYWYRQLPEEGLKFMVYLQKENIIDESGMPKERFSAEFPKEGPSILRIQQVVRGDSAAYFCASSPPTVNYGYTFGSGTRLTVV.

This clone was detected only once. The gene calls are TRBV28 and TRBJ1-5; D is undetermined. Trimming cost V 3 bases and J 0 bases, with 15 bases left between them. The CDR3 runs to 17 residues. CDR1 and CDR2 (germline): MDHEN, SYDVKM. CDR3 amino acids: CASSFISRDLSNQPQHF. Here the CDR3 DNA reads TGTGCCAGCAGTTTCATCTCGAGGGATCTTAGCAATCAGCCCCAGCATTTT.

In regard to this clone: A read error may account for a junction end that differs from germline. The genes are TRBV7-9 and TRBJ2-2; D possibly corresponds to TRBD2 (6 bases). Germline CDR1 and CDR2: SEHNR and FQNEAQ (reference sequence). The CDR3 consists of 17 residues. This CDR3 reads CSSIGGGVASNTGELFF. The CDR3 DNA reads as TGTTCCAGCATCGGAGGAGGGGTAGCCTCGAACACCGGGGAGCTGTTTTTT.

The chain recombines TRBV6-1 with TRBJ2-1, with 8 bases identical to TRBD2. J gave up 13 bases and V 4 bases, and 6 bases lay outside the gene matches. Per germline, CDR1 MNHNS and CDR2 SASEGT. The CDR3 loop spans 12 amino acids. The CDR3 nucleotides are TGTGCCAGCAGTGTGACTAGCGCGTTCCAGTTCTTC. Translating gives CASSVTSAFQFF.

This clone appeared a single time. This chain uses TRBV5-6 with TRBJ2-7; D is undetermined. The germline CDR1 and CDR2 sequences are SGHDT and YYEEEE. The CDR3 totals 13 residues. The V end lost 0 bases, the J end lost 7 bases, and 11 bases lay between the germline ends. CDR3 sequence: CASSLGVVREQYF. CDR3 DNA sequence: TGTGCCAGCAGCTTGGGAGTAGTACGAGAGCAGTACTTC.

Notes on this clone: The junction and the germline gene differ at one end; a read error may be behind it. J is TRBJ2-5 and V is TRBV7-9, with unresolved D. CDR1 is SEHNR and CDR2 is FQNEAQ in the germline V gene (reference sequence). The CDR3 is made up of 12 amino acids. The CDR3: CSSSSLGETQYF. The CDR3 bases are TGTTCCAGCAGCTCGCTAGGAGAGACCCAGTACTTC.

V usage is TRBV28 and J usage is TRBJ1-5; TRBD1 matches 7 bases. The CDR3 runs to 16 residues. V was clipped by 5 bases and J by 0 bases; unmatched bases: 7. Germline CDR1 is MDHEN and CDR2 is SYDVKM. The CDR3 reads CASSLLQGYSNQPQHF. CDR3 sequence (DNA): TGTGCCAGCAGTCTCTTACAGGGGTATAGCAATCAGCCCCAGCATTTT.

The chain carries TRBV6-5 and TRBJ2-7; D uncertain. With 3 bases removed from V and 1 base from J, the gap between germline ends came to 10 bases. Germline V lookup: CDR1 MNHEY, CDR2 SVGAGI. The CDR3 sequence is 14 residues long. CDR3 residues: CASSYSQPSYEQYF. The CDR3 DNA reads TGTGCCAGCAGTTATTCACAGCCATCCTACGAGCAGTACTTC.

The chain employs TRBV7-9 and TRBJ2-2, with 11 bases fitting TRBD2. The germline CDR1 and CDR2 sequences are SEHNR and FQNEAQ (reference sequence). The V and J ends lost 2 bases and 4 bases, in that order; junction bases with no gene match: 12. The CDR3 has 19 residues. The CDR3 loop is CASSLLTSGGLRTTGELFF. The CDR3 DNA reads as TGTGCCAGCAGCTTACTAACTAGCGGGGGCCTACGAACCACCGGGGAGCTGTTTTTT.

The J gene is TRBJ2-5, the V gene TRBV28; the match to TRBD2 covers 7 bases. Germline CDR1 reads MDHEN; CDR2 reads SYDVKM. The CDR3 extends over 13 amino acids. V was clipped by 6 bases and J by 3 bases; unmatched bases: 4. The CDR3 DNA follows: TGTGCCAGCAGAGGGACTACTGAAGAGACCCAGTACTTC. As protein: CASRGTTEETQYF.

The chain uses TRBV5-5 and TRBJ1-2; TRBD1 aligns across 8 bases. The CDR3 extends over 16 amino acids. Trimming cost V 0 bases and J 8 bases; bases outside gene matches: 12. Germline V gene sequence: CDR1 SGHKS, CDR2 YYEKEE (reference sequence). In DNA form, the CDR3 reads TGTGCCAGCAGCTTGGAAGCTGGGACAGGTTTTTGGGGCTACACCTTC. Residues: CASSLEAGTGFWGYTF. Full variable domain (rest looked up from reference TRBV5-5 and TRBJ1-2): DAGVTQSPTHLIKTRGQQVTLRCSPISGHKSVSWYQQVLGQGPQFIFQYYEKEERGRGNFPDRFSARQFPNYSSELNVNALLLGDSALYLCASSLEAGTGFWGYTFGSGTRLTVV.

This chain uses TRBV11-3 with TRBJ2-7, with unresolved D. The V end was cut by 2 bases, the J end by 4 bases, with 3 bases between. The CDR3 length is 11 residues. Germline V gene data show CDR1 as SGHNT and CDR2 as YENEEA. In nucleotides, the CDR3 is TGTGCCAGCAGCTTACGGTACGAGCAGTACTTC. Amino acids: CASSLRYEQYF.

The V call is TRBV4-1, the J call TRBJ2-5; 8 nucleotides agree with TRBD2. CDR1 MGHRA and CDR2 YSYEKL come from the germline V gene. The CDR3 totals 19 residues. V gave up 0 bases and J gave up 5 bases; unmatched junction bases: 17. In DNA form, the CDR3 reads TGCGCCAGCAGCCAAGATGTTACCAGCGGGAGAGGGAATTGGGAGACCCAGTACTTC. Amino acids: CASSQDVTSGRGNWETQYF.

Concerning this clone: The CDR3 does not close with the conserved phenylalanine or tryptophan, likely indicating a read error. V is TRBV5-4 and J is TRBJ1-2, with 7 positions matching TRBD1. Germline CDR1 reads SGHNT; CDR2 reads YYREEE (reference sequence). V lost 4 bases, J lost 7 bases, and 4 bases stayed unmatched. The CDR3 spans 12 residues. CDR3 DNA sequence: TGTGCCAGCAGCAACTACAGGGGTGGCTACACCTTA. It encodes CASSNYRGGYTL.

The gene calls are TRBV7-9 and TRBJ2-2; 9 bases fit TRBD2. Germline trimming cut 6 bases from V and 0 bases from J; bases unmatched to any gene: 8. The CDR3 extends over 17 amino acids. Germline loops: CDR1 SEHNR, CDR2 FQNEAQ (reference sequence). Written as DNA, the CDR3 is TGTGCCAGCAGGTTATTGGGACTAGCTTCGAACACCGGGGAGCTGTTTTTT. Amino acids: CASRLLGLASNTGELFF.

The chain combines TRBV6-1 with TRBJ1-3, with D hard to call. Germline lookup yields CDR1 MNHNS and CDR2 SASEGT. The CDR3 consists of 15 residues. Deletions cut 6 bases from V and 2 bases from J, with 14 bases between. The CDR3, as DNA: TGTGCCAGCAGGGTTTCGGGAGGGACTGGAAACACCATATATTTT. Translation gives CASRVSGGTGNTIYF.

This chain connects TRBV30 to TRBJ1-6; TRBD1 matches at 10 bases. The CDR3 covers 13 residues. Trimming took 5 bases from V and 10 from J; bases not matched to a gene: 5. The V gene's germline CDR1 is GTSNPN and CDR2 SVGIG (reference sequence). CDR3 protein: CAWAGTGDSPLHF. CDR3 DNA sequence: TGTGCCTGGGCCGGGACAGGGGACTCACCCCTCCACTTT.

This clone appeared a few times. The chain carries TRBV6-5 and TRBJ2-7; D might be TRBD2 (6 bases). V lost 6 bases, J lost 6 bases, and 15 bases lay in between. The CDR3 loop spans 13 amino acids. Germline assignment: CDR1 MNHEY and CDR2 SVGAGI. The CDR3 protein is CASSLHGGIEQYF. In DNA form, the CDR3 reads TGTGCCAGCAGCCTACACGGGGGAATCGAGCAGTACTTC.

The rearrangement joins TRBV6-6 to TRBJ1-1; D gene unclear. This CDR3 region has 13 residues. Germline CDR1 and CDR2: MNHNY and SVGAGI (reference sequence). Trimming removed 6 bases from V and 0 bases from J, with 8 bases in between. The CDR3 nucleotides are TGTGCCAGCAGCGGACTGGTGAACACTGAAGCTTTCTTT. Amino acid sequence: CASSGLVNTEAFF.

This chain connects TRBV21-1 to TRBJ2-3; TRBD2, as called in the table, went unchecked against the DNA. TRBV21-1 is listed as a pseudogene. This CDR3 region has 11 residues. The DNA of the CDR3 is TGTGCCAGCTATAGCACAGATACGCAGTATTTT. It specifies CASYSTDTQYF.

The V call is TRBV6-6, the J call TRBJ2-7, with a possible D match to TRBD2 (5 bases). Germline V gene sequence: CDR1 MNHNY, CDR2 SVGAGI (reference sequence). V was pared by 0 bases and J by 2 bases, with 8 bases between. This CDR3 has 14 amino acids. Here the CDR3 DNA reads TGTGCCAGCAGTTACTCGAGGGAAACCTACGAGCAGTACTTC. Amino acids: CASSYSRETYEQYF.

The rearrangement joins TRBV7-9 to TRBJ1-1; TRBD1 agrees at 8 bases. CDR3 length: 13 amino acids. Per the germline V gene, CDR1 is SEHNR and CDR2 is FQNEAQ (reference sequence). After removal of 5 bases from V and 11 bases from J, the junction contained 10 bases not matched to a gene. The CDR3 coding sequence is TGTGCCAGCAGCCTTCATCCTACAGGGGGTGCTTTCTTT. Protein: CASSLHPTGGAFF.

This clone was detected a few times. CDR3 bases: TGTGCCAGTAGTATGCGGGGGACGGGGGGCAGGCATACGCAGTATTTT. As protein: CASSMRGTGGRHTQYF. The rearrangement uses TRBV19 and TRBJ2-3; perhaps TRBD2 as D (7 bases). V lost 3 bases and J lost 7, with 20 bases in between. CDR3 size: 16 residues. The germline V gene encodes CDR1 LNHDA and CDR2 SQIVND (reference sequence).

With respect to this clone: Germline is not matched at one junction end, which may reflect a read error. The CDR3: CSSSLEEGIDEQFF. DNA for the CDR3: TGTTCCAGCAGCTTAGAGGAGGGAATCGATGAGCAGTTCTTC. The V and J genes are TRBV7-9 and TRBJ2-1; D is perhaps TRBD2 (6 bases). Germline CDR1 and CDR2: SEHNR and FQNEAQ (reference sequence). This CDR3 has 14 residues.

The rearrangement joins TRBV7-6 to TRBJ1-6, with D possibly TRBD1 on 6 matching bases. Germline V gene sequence: CDR1 SGHVS, CDR2 FNYEAQ. V was clipped by 1 base and J by 6 bases, with 10 bases between them. The CDR3 has 15 amino acids. CDR3 sequence reads: CASSLGAGANSPLHF. In DNA form, the CDR3 reads TGTGCCAGCAGCTTAGGGGCAGGGGCTAATTCACCCCTCCACTTT.

The chain recombines TRBV11-2 with TRBJ2-1; TRBD2 matches 9 bases. CDR3 size: 15 residues. Germline V gene sequence: CDR1 SGHAT, CDR2 FQNNGV. V trimming: 4 bases; J trimming: 3 bases; junction bases outside the gene matches: 4. Here the CDR3 DNA reads TGTGCCAGCAGCTCAGCGGGGGGAATCTACAATGAGCAGTTCTTC. Protein product: CASSSAGGIYNEQFF.